This entry features one TCR beta chain sequence. Generated by immunoSEQ multiplex PCR, the TCRdb table keeps only in-frame clones and is missing some. This sample carries tens of thousands of clones, over 70% of them seen once, and the ten largest clones take about 3%. This specimen belongs to a study of blood T cell repertoires in COVID-19. The CDR3 is made up of 15 amino acids. Germline V gene sequence: CDR1 LGHNA, CDR2 YSLEER. V trimming: 3 bases; J trimming: 4 bases; junction bases outside the gene matches: 1. This sequence joins TRBV4-3 and TRBJ2-7, with 15 bases identical to TRBD2. The origin of this receptor is a human donor in a cohort sampled during active COVID-19. Sequenced: peripheral blood. The CDR3 DNA follows: TGCGCCAGCAGCCAGGGGACTAGCGGGGGGTACGAGCAGTACTTC. This sequence encodes CASSQGTSGGYEQYF.